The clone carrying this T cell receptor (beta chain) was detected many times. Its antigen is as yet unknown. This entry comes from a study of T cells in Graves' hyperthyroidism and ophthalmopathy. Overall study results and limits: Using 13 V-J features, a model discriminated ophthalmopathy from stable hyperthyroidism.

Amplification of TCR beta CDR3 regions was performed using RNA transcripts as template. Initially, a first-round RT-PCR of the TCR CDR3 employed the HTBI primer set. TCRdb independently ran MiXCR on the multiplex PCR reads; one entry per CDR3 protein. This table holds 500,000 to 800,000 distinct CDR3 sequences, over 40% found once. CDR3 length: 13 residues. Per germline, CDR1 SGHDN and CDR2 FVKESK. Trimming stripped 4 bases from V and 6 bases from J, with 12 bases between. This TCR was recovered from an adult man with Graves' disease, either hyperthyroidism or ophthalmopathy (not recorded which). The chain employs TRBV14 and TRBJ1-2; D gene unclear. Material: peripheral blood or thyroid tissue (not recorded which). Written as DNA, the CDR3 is TGTGCCAGCAGCCGAGGACGCCCCGATGGCTACACCTTC. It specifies CASSRGRPDGYTF.